Reported below is one TCR beta chain. Antigen specificity is unknown. The V segment lost 3 bases and the J segment 4 bases; nucleotides outside the gene matches: 7. This CDR3 is 15 amino acids long. CDR1 is SEHNR, CDR2 FQNEAQ, per germline (reference sequence). This specimen comes from a study of T cell responses to AZD1222 COVID-19 vaccine. Study-level findings and limits: Nearly half of spike-specific TCRs reportedly go after variant regions that carry no mutations. Baseline seropositivity characterized only six AZD1222 recipients. Spike-specific TCR depth and breadth grew after two AZD1222 doses.

The assay was immunoSEQ multiplex PCR, and TCRdb's table has in-frame clones only and misses some. The sample carries 200,000 or so clones, over 80% recorded once. The source material was peripheral blood, sampled on day 0 of AZD1222 vaccination. This clonotype was sampled from an adult in good health. V and J are TRBV7-9 and TRBJ1-1; 8 bases fit TRBD1. The CDR3 spells CASSFQGAVGTEAFF. CDR3 nucleotides: TGTGCCAGCAGCTTTCAGGGGGCCGTGGGCACTGAAGCTTTCTTT.